The rows below give T cell receptor beta chains drawn from one sample of a study of CD8 T cells in ankylosing spondylitis. MiXCR, applied by TCRdb to the 5' RACE reads, yields one record per CDR3 protein. The table has about 750,000 distinct CDR3 sequences, around 20% seen once. Sequencing was carried out using blood, either unsorted or a sorted T cell fraction (not recorded which). The source is a male donor with ankylosing spondylitis. Both conserved end residues are part of each CDR3. D genes are given only for firm matches. Not all rows give a size; the values are once, few, many and, for expanded clones, a class.

D	V	size	J	CDR3	DNA
TRBD1	TRBV5-1	few	TRBJ2-5	CASSLEGAFGETQYF	TGCGCCAGCAGCTTGGAGGGGGCCTTTGGGGAGACCCAGTACTTC
TRBD2	TRBV5-1	.	TRBJ2-1	CASSLFSGSLYEQFF	TGCGCCAGCAGCTTGTTTAGCGGGAGTCTGTATGAGCAGTTCTTC
.	TRBV12-3/TRBV12-4	few	TRBJ2-1	CASSPSGDEQFF	TGTGCCAGCAGCCCCTCAGGGGATGAGCAGTTCTTC
TRBD1	TRBV15	few	TRBJ2-3	CATSTPFGGQGALDTQYF	TGTGCCACCAGCACCCCCTTCGGGGGACAGGGGGCGTTAGATACGCAGTATTTT
.	TRBV4-1	.	TRBJ1-5	CASSQDSGSNQPQHF	TGCGCCAGCAGCCAAGATTCAGGTAGCAATCAGCCCCAGCATTTT
.	TRBV5-1	.	TRBJ2-1	CASTLGGNEQFF	TGCGCCAGCACCCTGGGCGGAAATGAGCAGTTCTTC
TRBD2	TRBV5-1	few	TRBJ2-3	CASSPGDSGGRYTQYF	TGCGCCAGCAGCCCCGGGGATAGCGGGGGACGTTATACGCAGTATTTT
.	TRBV29-1	many	TRBJ2-1	CSHIGEFGNEQFF	TGCAGCCACATAGGGGAGTTTGGCAATGAGCAGTTCTTC
.	TRBV7-2	.	TRBJ2-2	CASSLVKLLRGTGELFF	TGTGCCAGCAGCTTAGTTAAACTTCTGCGGGGCACCGGGGAGCTGTTTTTT
.	TRBV2	many	TRBJ1-2	CASSSGVDYGYTF	TGTGCCAGCAGTTCGGGGGTCGACTATGGCTACACCTTC
TRBD1	TRBV25-1	few	TRBJ1-1	CASSERDRGPAQAFF	TGTGCCAGCAGTGAACGGGACAGGGGGCCAGCGCAAGCTTTCTTT
.	TRBV3-1	.	TRBJ1-2	CASSTGRYCTF	TGTGCCAGCAGCACCGGGAGATATTGCACCTTC
.	TRBV7-9	few	TRBJ1-4	CASSLIPRGRNEKLFF	TGTGCCAGCAGCTTAATACCTAGGGGACGTAATGAAAAACTGTTTTTT
.	TRBV5-1	.	TRBJ2-3	CASSLTLPTDTQYF	TGCGCCAGCAGCTTGACTCTCCCCACAGATACGCAGTATTTT
TRBD2	TRBV7-2	.	TRBJ2-3	CASSLGPGGPDTQYF	TGTGCCAGCAGCTTGGGGCCGGGGGGGCCGGATACGCAGTATTTT
.	TRBV15	.	TRBJ2-7	CATSSPDRTYEQYF	TGTGCCACCAGCTCCCCCGACAGAACCTACGAGCAGTACTTC
.	TRBV29-1	many	TRBJ2-7	CSGGESSYEQYF	TGCAGCGGTGGGGAGAGCTCCTACGAGCAGTACTTC
.	TRBV7-9	.	TRBJ2-1	CASSLDVGRMNNEQFF	TGTGCCAGCAGCTTAGATGTCGGCAGGATGAACAATGAGCAGTTCTTC
TRBD2	TRBV28	.	TRBJ2-1	CASSLSGGLHEQFF	TGTGCCAGCAGCCTGAGCGGGGGGTTACATGAGCAGTTCTTC
.	TRBV2	.	TRBJ1-2	CASSDNTGNYGYTF	TGTGCCAGCAGTGATAATACAGGGAACTATGGCTACACCTTC
.	TRBV7-2	.	TRBJ2-2	CASSLIGLRTGELFF	TGTGCCAGCAGCTTAATCGGACTCCGCACCGGGGAGCTGTTTTTT
.	TRBV5-1	many	TRBJ2-1	CASSLVVGSEQFF	TGCGCCAGCAGCTTGGTGGTAGGGAGTGAGCAGTTCTTC
TRBD1	TRBV14	few	TRBJ1-1	CASSQGPGQLTEAFF	TGTGCCAGCAGCCAAGGACCGGGACAGCTCACTGAAGCTTTCTTT
.	TRBV7-9	few	TRBJ2-7	CASSLQTEQYF	TGTGCCAGCAGCTTACAAACCGAGCAGTACTTC
.	TRBV12-3/TRBV12-4	.	TRBJ1-1	CASWGRNRVNTEAFF	TGTGCCAGCTGGGGACGAAACAGGGTGAACACTGAAGCTTTCTTT
.	TRBV20-1	.	TRBJ1-1	CSAPGGQEPMNTEAFF	TGCAGTGCCCCGGGGGGTCAGGAACCCATGAACACTGAAGCTTTCTTT
.	TRBV20-1	.	TRBJ2-3	CSARGTVSDTQYF	TGCAGTGCTAGAGGGACCGTGTCCGATACGCAGTATTTT